This T cell receptor beta chain was identified during a study of early T cells in non-severe SARS-CoV-2 infection. As for the study in general: Sequencing used unsorted whole-blood bulk RNA, so chains lack pairing.

Looked up from germline, CDR1 is MDHEN and CDR2 is SYDVKM. The CDR3 contains 13 residues. With 5 bases removed from V and 7 bases from J, the gap between germline ends came to 12 bases. Individually, cDNA molecules had unique molecular identifiers attached to them. TCRdb ran MiXCR on the 5' RACE reads and lists one entry per CDR3 protein. The data show some 23,000 distinct CDR3 sequences, with nearly 5.5% seen just once and roughly a tenth held by the top ten. Whole-study results and caveats: There was a bias toward anti-spike CD8 responses in VDJdb matching, which missed private and CD4 specificities.

Only a few counts were recorded for this clonotype. The antigen is not known. Sequenced material: whole blood. The chain uses TRBV28 and TRBJ1-5; no definite D call. The TCR comes from an adult who was a healthcare worker with PCR-confirmed SARS-CoV-2 infection or an uninfected control (not recorded which). The CDR3 is CASSQTNGQPQHF. As DNA, the CDR3 is TGTGCCAGCAGTCAGACAAATGGGCAGCCCCAGCATTTT.